Reported below is one T cell receptor (beta chain). The entry originates in a study of technical replicates of blood from a handful of donors. The protocol was immunoSEQ multiplex PCR, while the TCRdb copy is restricted to in-frame clones and leaves out a portion. This table holds 65,000 to 80,000 clones, 98% found once. The ends lost 4 bases at V and 1 base at J; junction bases unmatched: 5. The CDR3 consists of 16 residues. Germline lookup yields CDR1 MNHEY and CDR2 SMNVEV (reference sequence). The chain carries TRBV27 and TRBJ2-5, with 11 bases identical to TRBD2. The source is a human donor in good health. The sequenced sample was T cells isolated from PBMCs. Written as DNA, the CDR3 is TGTGCCAGCAGTTCACGACTAGCGGGGCCCCAAGAGACCCAGTACTTC. Its translation: CASSSRLAGPQETQYF.